The 26 T cell receptor beta chains below come from one sample, sequenced in a study of blood T cell repertoires in COVID-19. Measured with immunoSEQ multiplex PCR; TCRdb has only the in-frame clones, and not every one. This table has about 200,000 clones, over 85% appearing once. Sequencing was done on a sample of PBMCs or T cells enriched from blood (not recorded which). The origin of the receptors is a woman aged 30 to 39 with acute COVID-19.

This rearrangement joins TRBV3-1 (or the pseudogene TRBV3-2) to TRBJ2-1, with 12 bases that match TRBD2. Germline CDR1 LGHDT, CDR2 YNNKEL (reference sequence). After removal of 3 bases from V and 4 bases from J, the junction contained 10 bases not matched to a gene. This CDR3 contains 18 residues. CDR3 protein: CASSHSRQTSGRYNEQFF. DNA of the CDR3: TGTGCCAGCAGCCACAGCCGACAGACTAGCGGGAGATACAATGAGCAGTTCTTC.

The genes are TRBV6-5 and TRBJ1-5; 12 positions match TRBD1. V gave up 6 bases and J gave up 5 bases; unmatched junction bases: 2. The CDR3 runs to 14 residues. CDR1 and CDR2 (germline): MNHEY, SVGAGI. Here the CDR3 reads CASSRDRGHQPQHF. The DNA for the CDR3 is TGTGCCAGCAGCAGGGACAGGGGGCATCAGCCCCAGCATTTT.

J is TRBJ2-1 and V is TRBV5-6; 8 bases fit TRBD1. Germline-derived CDR1 and CDR2 are SGHDT and YYEEEE. V trimming: 3 bases; J trimming: 8 bases; junction bases outside the gene matches: 10. The CDR3 is 15 amino acids. CDR3 loop: CASSSNRGSGDEQFF. CDR3 nucleotides: TGTGCCAGCAGCTCTAACAGGGGGTCAGGGGATGAGCAGTTCTTC. Complete variable domain (other parts from reference TRBV5-6 and TRBJ2-1): DAGVTQSPTHLIKTRGQQVTLRCSPKSGHDTVSWYQQALGQGPQFIFQYYEEEERQRGNFPDRFSGHQFPNYSSELNVNALLLGDSALYLCASSSNRGSGDEQFFGPGTRLTVL.

This clone was detected once. The chain couples TRBV19 to TRBJ2-3; a possible D gene is TRBD1 (6 bases). The CDR3 is 15 amino acids. The V end was cut by 6 bases, the J end by 4 bases, with 17 bases between. CDR1 LNHDA and CDR2 SQIVND come from the germline V gene (reference sequence). As DNA, the CDR3 is TGTGCCAGTAGCCCCACAGGGACGTTTGCAGATACGCAGTATTTT. Protein: CASSPTGTFADTQYF.

The chain couples TRBV28 to TRBJ1-2; D not resolved. The ends were cut back, 7 bases at V and 4 bases at J, with 13 bases in the middle. The CDR3 is 13 residues long. Germline V gene lookup returns CDR1 MDHEN and CDR2 SYDVKM. CDR3 in amino acids: CASIEVFTYGYTF. The CDR3 DNA follows: TGTGCCAGCATTGAGGTTTTTACCTATGGCTACACCTTC.

V usage is TRBV28 and J usage is TRBJ1-1; D not resolved. V dropped 8 bases and J dropped 4 bases, with 20 bases sitting between them. The CDR3 is 15 amino acids. Per germline, CDR1 MDHEN and CDR2 SYDVKM. This CDR3 reads CASPPSGREVTEAFF. As DNA, the CDR3 is TGTGCCAGCCCCCCCTCCGGGCGGGAGGTCACTGAAGCTTTCTTT.

As DNA, the CDR3 is TGTGCCACCAGCGAAGAGCGGGGATGGACTGAAGCTTTCTTT. Its translation is CATSEERGWTEAFF. The chain carries TRBV15 and TRBJ1-1; no definite D call. The CDR3 runs 14 residues. Germline V lookup: CDR1 LNHNV, CDR2 YYDKDF (reference sequence). The V gene lost 5 bases and the J gene lost 5 bases, with 15 bases spanning the gap.

There are a few counts of this clone. The chain couples TRBV5-1 to TRBJ2-7, with 7 bases fitting TRBD1. Trimming cost V 4 bases and J 1 base; bases outside gene matches: 5. There are 14 residues in the CDR3. Germline-derived CDR1 and CDR2 are SGHRS and YFSETQ. The CDR3 nucleotides read TGCGCCAGCAGCGGGGGACAGCTGTCCTACGAGCAGTACTTC. Translating gives CASSGGQLSYEQYF. Full variable domain (outside the CDR3, taken from reference TRBV5-1 and TRBJ2-7): KAGVTQTPRYLIKTRGQQVTLSCSPISGHRSVSWYQQTPGQGLQFLFEYFSETQRNKGNFPGRFSGRQFSNSRSEMNVSTLELGDSALYLCASSGGQLSYEQYFGPGTRLTVT.

The chain couples TRBV3-1 (or the pseudogene TRBV3-2) to TRBJ2-5; the match to TRBD1 covers 8 bases. Trimming at V came to 4 bases and at J to 1 base, leaving 8 bases not matched to a gene. Per germline, CDR1 LGHDT and CDR2 YNNKEL (reference sequence). The CDR3 has 16 residues. The CDR3 DNA reads as TGTGCCAGCAGCCCAAAGTCCGGACAGGGCCAAGAGACCCAGTACTTC. It yields the protein CASSPKSGQGQETQYF.

CDR3 sequence (DNA): TGTGCCAGCAGCTTACTGGCGGATCAAGAGACCCAGTACTTC. Translation gives CASSLLADQETQYF. This chain links TRBV11-3 with TRBJ2-5, with D unclear. V lost 2 bases, J lost 2 bases, and 9 bases lay in between. The CDR3 runs to 14 residues. Germline V CDR1 and CDR2: SGHNT, YENEEA.

This chain connects TRBV7-2 to TRBJ2-3; the D gene is possibly TRBD1 (6 bases). The V and J ends lost 0 bases and 5 bases respectively, with 12 bases between them. The CDR3 is 15 residues long. The germline gives CDR1 SGHTA, CDR2 FQGNSA. CDR3 loop: CASSLAAGAVDTQYF. CDR3 DNA sequence: TGTGCCAGCAGCTTAGCCGCAGGGGCAGTAGATACGCAGTATTTT.

V and J are TRBV2 and TRBJ2-7; 7 bases are a match to TRBD1. Germline assignment: CDR1 SNHLY and CDR2 FYNNEI. After removal of 10 bases from V and 5 bases from J, the junction contained 14 bases not matched to a gene. The CDR3 extends over 14 amino acids. CDR3 region: CATMRQGDVNEQYF. In nucleotides, the CDR3 is TGTGCCACCATGAGACAGGGCGATGTGAACGAGCAGTACTTC.

This clone was recorded once. This chain uses TRBV11-2 with TRBJ1-1; D possibly corresponds to TRBD1 (5 bases). CDR3 size: 14 residues. V was shortened by 1 base and J by 1 base, with 7 bases between the two germline ends. The V gene's germline CDR1 is SGHAT and CDR2 FQNNGV. The CDR3 DNA is TGTGCCAGCAGCTTAGGTACAGGGAACACTGAAGCTTTCTTT. The encoded protein is CASSLGTGNTEAFF.

The chain recombines TRBV27 with TRBJ2-7; the match to TRBD1 covers 7 bases. This CDR3 has 15 amino acids. Germline CDR1 and CDR2: MNHEY and SMNVEV (reference sequence). With 0 bases clipped from V and 2 bases from J, the junction kept 4 bases outside the gene matches. The CDR3 here is CASSLSGTVAYEQYF. CDR3 in DNA: TGTGCCAGCAGTTTATCAGGGACAGTTGCCTACGAGCAGTACTTC.

The V call is TRBV15, the J call TRBJ1-5; 7 bases are a match to TRBD1. The CDR3 spans 14 residues. Germline V gives CDR1 LNHNV, CDR2 YYDKDF (reference sequence). The V and J ends lost 6 bases and 3 bases, in that order; junction bases with no gene match: 5. The CDR3 DNA is TGTGCCACCAGGGAAGACAGGGACAATCAGCCCCAGCATTTT. It translates to CATREDRDNQPQHF. Full variable domain (remainder filled in from reference TRBV15 and TRBJ1-5): DAMVIQNPRYQVTQFGKPVTLSCSQTLNHNVMYWYQQKSSQAPKLLFHYYDKDFNNEADTPDNFQSRRPNTSFCFLDIRSPGLGDTAMYLCATREDRDNQPQHFGDGTRLSIL.

The gene calls are TRBV20-1 and TRBJ1-1; perhaps TRBD1 as D (5 bases). Germline lookup yields CDR1 DFQATT and CDR2 SNEGSKA (reference sequence). Trimming pared 3 bases from V and 3 bases from J, leaving 23 bases between. CDR3 size: 17 residues. The CDR3 loop reads CSASGYRSGRADTEAFF. The DNA of the CDR3 is TGCAGTGCTAGTGGGTATCGGTCGGGCAGGGCGGACACTGAAGCTTTCTTT.

The chain employs TRBV30 and TRBJ1-3; D perhaps matches TRBD1 (5 bases). Germline V gene sequence: CDR1 GTSNPN, CDR2 SVGIG (reference sequence). CDR3 length: 13 amino acids. V lost 0 bases and J lost 4, with 7 bases in between. The CDR3 DNA sequence: TGTGCCTGGAGTGTAACAGGAGGAAACACCATATATTTT. As protein: CAWSVTGGNTIYF.

This chain connects TRBV29-1 to TRBJ1-2; the D gene is possibly TRBD1 (6 bases). Trimming stripped 6 bases from V and 4 bases from J, with 12 bases between. This CDR3 region has 12 residues. Looked up from germline, CDR1 is SQVTM and CDR2 is ANQGSEA. The CDR3 protein is CSVEDSFYGYTF. Here the CDR3 DNA reads TGCAGCGTGGAGGACAGCTTCTATGGCTACACCTTC. Full variable domain (rest looked up from reference TRBV29-1 and TRBJ1-2): SAVISQKPSRDICQRGTSLTIQCQVDSQVTMMFWYRQQPGQSLTLIATANQGSEATYESGFVIDKFPISRPNLTFSTLTVSNMSPEDSSIYLCSVEDSFYGYTFGSGTRLTVV.

J is TRBJ1-1 and V is TRBV13; 11 bases line up with TRBD1. Germline loops: CDR1 PRHDT, CDR2 FYEKMQ (reference sequence). This CDR3 is built from 20 residues. V lost 1 base to trimming and J lost 2 bases; unmatched junction nucleotides: 15. CDR3 bases: TGTGCCAGCAGCTTAGCAGTCCCCCGGGACAGGGGGTCGGTCAACACTGAAGCTTTCTTT. As protein: CASSLAVPRDRGSVNTEAFF.

The rearrangement links TRBV4-1 to TRBJ1-4; 8 nucleotides agree with TRBD1. The CDR3 is made up of 16 amino acids. Per germline, CDR1 MGHRA and CDR2 YSYEKL. V shed 1 base and J 2 bases; nucleotides not matched to a gene: 3. The CDR3 DNA reads as TGCGCCAGCAGCCAAGCCGACAGGGGCACTAATGAAAAACTGTTTTTT. Its translation is CASSQADRGTNEKLFF.

This chain connects TRBV30 to TRBJ2-1, with a tentative D call TRBD1 (5 bases). This CDR3 is 13 amino acids long. The germline V and J ends were trimmed by 2 bases and 6 bases, with 11 bases remaining between them. Germline lookup yields CDR1 GTSNPN and CDR2 SVGIG (reference sequence). The DNA of the CDR3 is TGTGCCTGGAGTTGGCAGGGATTCAATGAGCAGTTCTTC. It translates to CAWSWQGFNEQFF.

The V and J genes are TRBV19 and TRBJ1-5, with a weak D call TRBD1 (6 bases). The germline CDR1 and CDR2 sequences are LNHDA and SQIVND (reference sequence). The V gene lost 0 bases and the J gene lost 4 bases, with 13 bases spanning the gap. This CDR3 has 16 amino acids. CDR3 nucleotides: TGTGCCAGTAGTATAGAGGTACAGGGCTGGAATCAGCCCCAGCATTTT. Translating gives CASSIEVQGWNQPQHF.

The chain couples TRBV4-3 to TRBJ1-2; 7 nucleotides agree with TRBD1. Germline V gene data show CDR1 as LGHNA and CDR2 as YSLEER. V lost 0 bases to trimming and J lost 8 bases; unmatched junction nucleotides: 9. This CDR3 contains 15 residues. CDR3 sequence: CASSQEEGARIGYTF. The CDR3 DNA reads as TGCGCCAGCAGCCAAGAGGAGGGGGCGAGAATCGGCTACACCTTC.

The chain recombines TRBV4-1 with TRBJ2-5; a weak D match, TRBD2 (5 bases). The ends were cut back, 1 base at V and 4 bases at J, with 10 bases in the middle. The length of the CDR3 is 14 residues. Germline V gives CDR1 MGHRA, CDR2 YSYEKL. The CDR3 region is CASSQGGWGETQYF. CDR3 nucleotide sequence: TGCGCCAGCAGCCAAGGAGGGTGGGGAGAGACCCAGTACTTC.

V gene TRBV6-5 combines with J gene TRBJ2-2; TRBD1 agrees at 7 bases. CDR3 length: 14 residues. In germline, CDR1 is MNHEY, CDR2 SVGAGI. V was pared by 6 bases and J by 4 bases, with 5 bases of the junction left unmatched. CDR3 nucleotide sequence: TGTGCCAGCAGAGAGACAGGGACCACCGGGGAGCTGTTTTTT. Translating gives CASRETGTTGELFF.

The chain is built from TRBV19 and TRBJ1-6; weak D call: TRBD1 (5 bases). The CDR3 is made up of 15 amino acids. Germline CDR1 and CDR2: LNHDA and SQIVND (reference sequence). The germline V and J ends were trimmed by 2 bases and 7 bases, with 12 bases remaining between them. CDR3 coding DNA: TGTGCCAGTAGTATACTGGGGCCTCGGAATTCACCCCTCCACTTT. This encodes CASSILGPRNSPLHF.